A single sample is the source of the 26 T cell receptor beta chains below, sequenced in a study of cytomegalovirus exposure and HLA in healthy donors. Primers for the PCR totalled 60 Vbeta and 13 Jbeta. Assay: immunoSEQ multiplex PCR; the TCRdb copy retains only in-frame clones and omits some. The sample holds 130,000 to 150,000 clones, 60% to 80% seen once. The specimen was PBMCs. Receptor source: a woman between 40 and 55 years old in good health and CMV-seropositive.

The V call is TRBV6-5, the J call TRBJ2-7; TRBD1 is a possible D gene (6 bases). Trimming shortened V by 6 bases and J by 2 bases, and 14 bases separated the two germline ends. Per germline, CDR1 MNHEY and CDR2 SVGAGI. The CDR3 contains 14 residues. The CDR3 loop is CASSPGHGTYEQYF. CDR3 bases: TGTGCCAGCAGCCCGGGACATGGGACCTACGAGCAGTACTTC.

CDR3: CASRGTANNSPLHF. The CDR3 coding sequence is TGTGCCAGCAGGGGGACAGCTAATAATTCACCCCTCCACTTT. This sequence joins TRBV6-5 and TRBJ1-6; 7 nucleotides agree with TRBD1. Trimming removed 6 bases from V and 5 bases from J; junction bases left unmatched: 4. CDR1 is MNHEY, CDR2 SVGAGI, per germline. CDR3 size: 14 residues.

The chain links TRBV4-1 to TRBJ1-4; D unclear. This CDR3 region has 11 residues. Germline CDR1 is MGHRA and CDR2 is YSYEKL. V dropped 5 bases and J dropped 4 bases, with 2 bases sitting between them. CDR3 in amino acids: CASSYNEKLFF. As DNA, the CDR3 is TGCGCCAGCAGCTATAATGAAAAACTGTTTTTT.

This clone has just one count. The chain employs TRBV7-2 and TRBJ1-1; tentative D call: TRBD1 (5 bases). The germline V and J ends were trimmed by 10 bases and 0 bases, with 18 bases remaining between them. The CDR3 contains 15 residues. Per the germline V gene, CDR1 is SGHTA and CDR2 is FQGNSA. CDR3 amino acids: CATRLGRAMNTEAFF. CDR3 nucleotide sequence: TGTGCCACCAGACTCGGCAGGGCGATGAACACTGAAGCTTTCTTT.

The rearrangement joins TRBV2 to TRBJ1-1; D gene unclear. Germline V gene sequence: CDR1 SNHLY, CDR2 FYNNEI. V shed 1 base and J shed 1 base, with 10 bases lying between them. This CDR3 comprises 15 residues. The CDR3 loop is CASSEGAGKNTEAFF. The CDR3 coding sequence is TGTGCCAGCAGTGAAGGGGCGGGGAAGAACACTGAAGCTTTCTTT.

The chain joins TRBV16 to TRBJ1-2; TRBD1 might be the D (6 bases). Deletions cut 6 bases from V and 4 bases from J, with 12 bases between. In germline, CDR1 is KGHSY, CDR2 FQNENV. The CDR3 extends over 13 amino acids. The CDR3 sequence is CASSVGTLYGYTF. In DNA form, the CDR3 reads TGTGCCAGCAGTGTCGGGACACTCTATGGCTACACCTTC.

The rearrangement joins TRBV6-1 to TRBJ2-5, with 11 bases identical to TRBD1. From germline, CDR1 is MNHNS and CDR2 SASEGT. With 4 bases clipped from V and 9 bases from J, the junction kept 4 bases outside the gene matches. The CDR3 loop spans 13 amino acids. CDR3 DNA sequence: TGTGCCAGCAGTGTGGGACAGGGGGAGGCCCAGTACTTC. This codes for CASSVGQGEAQYF.

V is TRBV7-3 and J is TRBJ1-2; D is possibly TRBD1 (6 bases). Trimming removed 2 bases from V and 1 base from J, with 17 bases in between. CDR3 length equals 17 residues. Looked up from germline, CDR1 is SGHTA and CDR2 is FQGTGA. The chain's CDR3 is CASSLPEQGELNYGYTF. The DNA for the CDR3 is TGTGCCAGCAGCTTACCGGAACAGGGTGAACTTAACTATGGCTACACCTTC.

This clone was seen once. CDR3 residues: CASSLGGGRGTNEKLFF. DNA for the CDR3: TGTGCCAGCAGTTTAGGCGGGGGACGGGGAACTAATGAAAAACTGTTTTTT. The chain is built from TRBV28 and TRBJ1-4, with TRBD1 as a possible D gene (5 bases). The germline gives CDR1 MDHEN, CDR2 SYDVKM. CDR3 size: 17 residues. Trimming left V 2 bases short and J 1 base short, with 14 bases between.

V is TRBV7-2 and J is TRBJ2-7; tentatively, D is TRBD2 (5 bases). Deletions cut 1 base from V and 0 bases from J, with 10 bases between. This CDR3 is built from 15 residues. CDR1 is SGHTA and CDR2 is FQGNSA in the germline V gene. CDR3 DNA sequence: TGTGCCAGCAGCTTAGACTCGGGGAGCTCCTACGAGCAGTACTTC. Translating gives CASSLDSGSSYEQYF.

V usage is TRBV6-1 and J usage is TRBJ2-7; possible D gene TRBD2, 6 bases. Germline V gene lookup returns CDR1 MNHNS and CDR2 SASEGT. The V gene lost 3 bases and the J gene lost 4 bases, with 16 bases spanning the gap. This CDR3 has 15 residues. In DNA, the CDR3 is TGTGCCAGCAGTGATTTGGGTCGGGAGAGATACGAGCAGTACTTC. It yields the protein CASSDLGRERYEQYF.

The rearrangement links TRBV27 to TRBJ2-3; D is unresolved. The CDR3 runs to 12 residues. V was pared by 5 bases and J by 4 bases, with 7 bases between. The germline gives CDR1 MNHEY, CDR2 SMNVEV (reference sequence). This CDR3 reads CASSLPSDTQYF. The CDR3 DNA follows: TGTGCCAGCAGTCTCCCGTCAGATACGCAGTATTTT.

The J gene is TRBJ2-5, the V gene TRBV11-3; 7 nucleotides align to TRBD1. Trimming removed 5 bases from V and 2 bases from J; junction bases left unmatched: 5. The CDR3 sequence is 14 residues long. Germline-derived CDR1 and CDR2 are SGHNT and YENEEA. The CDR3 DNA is TGTGCCAGCAGCGAAGGCAGGGGGCAAGAGACCCAGTACTTC. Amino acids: CASSEGRGQETQYF.

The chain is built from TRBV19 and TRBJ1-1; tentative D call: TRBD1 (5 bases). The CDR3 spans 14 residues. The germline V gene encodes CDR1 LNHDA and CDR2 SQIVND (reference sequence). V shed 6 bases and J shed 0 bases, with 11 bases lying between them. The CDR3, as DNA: TGTGCCAGTAGGGTGGGGGGGTTGAACACTGAAGCTTTCTTT. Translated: CASRVGGLNTEAFF.

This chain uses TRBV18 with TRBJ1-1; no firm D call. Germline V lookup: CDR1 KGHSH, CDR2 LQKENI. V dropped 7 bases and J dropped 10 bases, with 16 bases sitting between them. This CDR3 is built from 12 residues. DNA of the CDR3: TGTGCCAGCTATCCCGGGTCGGGGTCAGCTTTCTTT. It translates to CASYPGSGSAFF.

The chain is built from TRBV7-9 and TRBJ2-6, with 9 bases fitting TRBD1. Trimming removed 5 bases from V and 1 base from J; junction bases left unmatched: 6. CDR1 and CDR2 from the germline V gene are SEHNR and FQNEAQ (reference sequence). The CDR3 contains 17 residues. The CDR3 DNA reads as TGTGCCAGCAGCGAGGGACAGGGTCGATCTGGGGCCAACGTCCTGACTTTC. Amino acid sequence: CASSEGQGRSGANVLTF.

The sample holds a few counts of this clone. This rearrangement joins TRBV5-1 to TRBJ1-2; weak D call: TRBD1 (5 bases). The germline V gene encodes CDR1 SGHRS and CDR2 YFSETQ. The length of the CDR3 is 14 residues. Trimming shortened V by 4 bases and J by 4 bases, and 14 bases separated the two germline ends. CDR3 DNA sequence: TGCGCCAGCAGCCGGGACCCGGAGGGCTATGGCTACACCTTC. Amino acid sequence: CASSRDPEGYGYTF.

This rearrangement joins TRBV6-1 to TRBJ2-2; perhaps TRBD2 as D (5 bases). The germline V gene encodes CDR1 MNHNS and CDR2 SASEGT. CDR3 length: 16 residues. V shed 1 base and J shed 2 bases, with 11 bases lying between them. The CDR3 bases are TGTGCCAGCAGTGAAGGAGGAGGCAGAAACACCGGGGAGCTGTTTTTT. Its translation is CASSEGGGRNTGELFF.

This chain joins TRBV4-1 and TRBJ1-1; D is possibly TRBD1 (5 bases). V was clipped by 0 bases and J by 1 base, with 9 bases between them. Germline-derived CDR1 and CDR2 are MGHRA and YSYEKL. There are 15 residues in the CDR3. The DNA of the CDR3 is TGCGCCAGCAGCCAAGACAGGGTAACGAACACTGAAGCTTTCTTT. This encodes CASSQDRVTNTEAFF.

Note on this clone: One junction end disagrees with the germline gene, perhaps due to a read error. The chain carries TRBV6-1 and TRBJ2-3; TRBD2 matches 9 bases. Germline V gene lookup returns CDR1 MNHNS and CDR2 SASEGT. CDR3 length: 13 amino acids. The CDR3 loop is CASSDLGLAGLNF. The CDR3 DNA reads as TGTGCCAGCAGTGATTTGGGGCTAGCGGGATTGAATTTT.

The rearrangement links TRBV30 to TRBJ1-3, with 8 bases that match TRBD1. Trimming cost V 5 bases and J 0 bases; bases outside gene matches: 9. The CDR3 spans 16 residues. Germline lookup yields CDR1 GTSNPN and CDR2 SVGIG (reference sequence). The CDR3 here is CAWCRQGLVSGNTIYF. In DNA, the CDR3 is TGTGCCTGGTGCCGACAGGGGCTCGTCTCTGGAAACACCATATATTTT.

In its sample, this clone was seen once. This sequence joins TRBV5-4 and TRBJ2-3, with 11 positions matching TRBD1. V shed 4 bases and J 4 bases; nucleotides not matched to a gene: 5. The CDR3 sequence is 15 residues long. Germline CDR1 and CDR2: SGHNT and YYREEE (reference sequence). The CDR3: CASSPWTGGADTQYF. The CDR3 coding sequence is TGTGCCAGCAGCCCATGGACAGGGGGCGCAGATACGCAGTATTTT.

CDR3 sequence: CASSYRDRGFYEQYF. The CDR3 DNA sequence: TGTGCCAGCAGTTACAGGGACAGGGGCTTCTACGAGCAGTACTTC. The rearrangement uses TRBV6-5 and TRBJ2-7; 10 positions match TRBD1. The germline CDR1 and CDR2 sequences are MNHEY and SVGAGI. The ends lost 2 bases at V and 3 bases at J; junction bases unmatched: 4. The CDR3 runs to 15 residues.

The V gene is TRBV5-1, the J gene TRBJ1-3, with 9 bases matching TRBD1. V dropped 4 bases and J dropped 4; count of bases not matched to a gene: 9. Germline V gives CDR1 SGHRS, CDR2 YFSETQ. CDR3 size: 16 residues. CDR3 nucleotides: TGCGCCAGCAGCATGGGGACAGGGCCGTACGGAAACACCATATATTTT. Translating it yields CASSMGTGPYGNTIYF.

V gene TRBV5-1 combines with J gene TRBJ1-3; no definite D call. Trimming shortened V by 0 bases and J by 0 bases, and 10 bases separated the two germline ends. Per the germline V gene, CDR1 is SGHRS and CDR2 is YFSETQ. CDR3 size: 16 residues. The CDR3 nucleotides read TGCGCCAGCAGCTTGGACGCACCGAGCTCTGGAAACACCATATATTTT. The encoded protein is CASSLDAPSSGNTIYF.

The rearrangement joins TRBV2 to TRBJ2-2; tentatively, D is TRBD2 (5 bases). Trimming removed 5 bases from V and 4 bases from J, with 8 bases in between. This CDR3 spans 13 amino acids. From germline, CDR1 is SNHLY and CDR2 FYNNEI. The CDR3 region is CASSPDSTGELFF. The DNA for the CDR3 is TGTGCCAGCAGTCCGGACTCCACCGGGGAGCTGTTTTTT.